This T cell receptor (beta chain) emerged from a study of T cell clonotyping in hematopoietic cell transplantation. Germline loops: CDR1 PRHDT, CDR2 FYEKMQ (reference sequence). This CDR3 contains 14 residues. V lost 0 bases, J lost 4 bases, and 9 bases lay in between. Time point noted: recipient sample about 28 days before transplant, after cytoreduction. TCRdb keeps only in-frame clones here, not all; method: immunoSEQ multiplex PCR. This sample carries approximately 42,000 clones, less than 85% of them seen once, and the ten largest clones take roughly 3.1%. The clonotype comes from a man aged 60-69 years with acute myeloid leukemia. Some clones in this sample may be carry-over from other donors' samples. The input for sequencing was peripheral blood mononuclear cells, taken before stem cell transplant. The chain couples TRBV13 to TRBJ1-2; D is uncertain. The CDR3: CASSLGRQSYGYTF. CDR3 sequence (DNA): TGTGCCAGCAGCTTAGGCCGGCAGTCCTATGGCTACACCTTC.